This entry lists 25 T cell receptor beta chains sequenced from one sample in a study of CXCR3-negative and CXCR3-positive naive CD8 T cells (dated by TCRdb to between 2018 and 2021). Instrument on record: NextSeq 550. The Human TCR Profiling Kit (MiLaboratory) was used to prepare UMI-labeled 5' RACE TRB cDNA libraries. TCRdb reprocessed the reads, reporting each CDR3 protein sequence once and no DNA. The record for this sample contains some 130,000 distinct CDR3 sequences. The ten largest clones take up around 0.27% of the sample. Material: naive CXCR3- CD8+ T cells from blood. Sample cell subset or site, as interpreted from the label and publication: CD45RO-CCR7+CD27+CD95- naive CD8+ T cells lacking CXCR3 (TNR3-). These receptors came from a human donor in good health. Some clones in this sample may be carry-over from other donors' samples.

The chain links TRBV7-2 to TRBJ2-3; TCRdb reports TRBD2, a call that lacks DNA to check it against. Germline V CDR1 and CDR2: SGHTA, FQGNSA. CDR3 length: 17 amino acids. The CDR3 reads CGRSSPPTSGMDDTQYF.

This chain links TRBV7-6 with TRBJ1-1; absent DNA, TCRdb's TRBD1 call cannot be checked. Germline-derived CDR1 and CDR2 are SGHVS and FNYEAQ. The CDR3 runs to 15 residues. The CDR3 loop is CASSLQGAEDTEAFF.

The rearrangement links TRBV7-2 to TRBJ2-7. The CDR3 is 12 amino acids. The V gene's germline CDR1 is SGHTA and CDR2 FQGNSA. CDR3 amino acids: CASSLFPYEQYF.

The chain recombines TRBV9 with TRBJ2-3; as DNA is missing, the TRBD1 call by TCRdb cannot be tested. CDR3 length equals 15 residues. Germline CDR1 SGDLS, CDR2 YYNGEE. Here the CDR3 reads CASSVFGGGTDTQYF.

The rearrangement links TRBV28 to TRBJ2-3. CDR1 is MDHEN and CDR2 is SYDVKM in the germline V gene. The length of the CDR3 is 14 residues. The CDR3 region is CATFGGYSTDTQYF. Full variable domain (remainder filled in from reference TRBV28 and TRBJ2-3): DVKVTQSSRYLVKRTGEKVFLECVQDMDHENMFWYRQDPGLGLRLIYFSYDVKMKEKGDIPEGYSVSREKKERFSLILESASTNQTSMYLCATFGGYSTDTQYFGPGTRLTVL.

CDR3 amino acids: CASSFGAGGLWNEQFF. The chain combines TRBV27 with TRBJ2-1; TCRdb selects TRBD2, and the lack of DNA leaves this call unchecked. From germline, CDR1 is MNHEY and CDR2 SMNVEV (reference sequence). This CDR3 has 16 amino acids.

Here the CDR3 reads CASSLSGPREQFF. V gene TRBV7-6 combines with J gene TRBJ2-1; TCRdb calls TRBD2, which cannot be checked without DNA. Germline lookup yields CDR1 SGHVS and CDR2 FNYEAQ. CDR3 size: 13 residues. Combining the CDR3 with reference TRBV7-6 and TRBJ2-1 gives the whole variable domain GAGVSQSPRYKVTKRGQDVALRCDPISGHVSLYWYRQALGQGPEFLTYFNYEAQQDKSGLPNDRFSAERPEGSISTLTIQRTEQRDSAMYRCASSLSGPREQFFGPGTRLTVL.

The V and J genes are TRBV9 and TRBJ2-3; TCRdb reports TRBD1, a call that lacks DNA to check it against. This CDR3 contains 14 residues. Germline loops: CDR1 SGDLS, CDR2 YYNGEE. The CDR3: CASNHGISTDTQYF.

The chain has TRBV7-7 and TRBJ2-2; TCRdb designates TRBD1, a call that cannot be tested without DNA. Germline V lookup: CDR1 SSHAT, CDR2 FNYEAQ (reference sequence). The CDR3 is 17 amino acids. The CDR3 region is CASSLAGTQANTGELFF.

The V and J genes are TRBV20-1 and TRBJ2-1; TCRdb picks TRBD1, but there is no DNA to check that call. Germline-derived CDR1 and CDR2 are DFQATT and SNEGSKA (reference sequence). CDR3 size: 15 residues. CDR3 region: CSARGTGGIYNEQFF.

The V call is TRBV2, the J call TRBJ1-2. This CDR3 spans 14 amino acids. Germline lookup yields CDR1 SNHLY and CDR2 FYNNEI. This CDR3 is CASIGDNSNYGYTF.

This chain's CDR3 is CASSDRSATDTQYF. The rearrangement joins TRBV28 to TRBJ2-3; TCRdb selects TRBD1, and the lack of DNA leaves this call unchecked. The CDR3 is 14 amino acids. Germline CDR1 reads MDHEN; CDR2 reads SYDVKM.

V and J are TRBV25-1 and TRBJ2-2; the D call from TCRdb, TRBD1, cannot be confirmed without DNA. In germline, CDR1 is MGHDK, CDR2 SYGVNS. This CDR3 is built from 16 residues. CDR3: CASSVLTPDNTGELFF.

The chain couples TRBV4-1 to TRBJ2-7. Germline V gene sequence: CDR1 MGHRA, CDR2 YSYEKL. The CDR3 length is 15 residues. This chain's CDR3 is CASSHSTTLSYEQYF.

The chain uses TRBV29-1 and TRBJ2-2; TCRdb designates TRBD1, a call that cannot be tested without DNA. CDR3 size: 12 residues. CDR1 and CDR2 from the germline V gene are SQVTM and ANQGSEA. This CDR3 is CSVGVPTGELFF.

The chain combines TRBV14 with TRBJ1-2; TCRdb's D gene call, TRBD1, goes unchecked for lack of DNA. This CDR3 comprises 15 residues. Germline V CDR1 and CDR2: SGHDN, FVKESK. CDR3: CASSQYGYSTYGYTF.

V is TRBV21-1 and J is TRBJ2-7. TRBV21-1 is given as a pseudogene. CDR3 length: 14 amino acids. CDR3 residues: CASSKELHSYEQYF.

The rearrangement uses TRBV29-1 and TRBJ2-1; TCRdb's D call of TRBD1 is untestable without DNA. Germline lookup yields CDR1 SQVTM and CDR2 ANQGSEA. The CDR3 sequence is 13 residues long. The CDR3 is CSVGSGNENEQFF.

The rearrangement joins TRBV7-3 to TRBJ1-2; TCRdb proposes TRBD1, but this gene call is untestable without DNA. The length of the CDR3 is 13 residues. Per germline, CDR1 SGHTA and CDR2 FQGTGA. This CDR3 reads CASSLTTGDGYTF.

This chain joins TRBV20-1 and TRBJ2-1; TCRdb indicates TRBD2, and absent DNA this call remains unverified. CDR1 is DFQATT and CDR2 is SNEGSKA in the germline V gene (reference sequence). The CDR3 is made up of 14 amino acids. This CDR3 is CSARDGLAGDVPFF.

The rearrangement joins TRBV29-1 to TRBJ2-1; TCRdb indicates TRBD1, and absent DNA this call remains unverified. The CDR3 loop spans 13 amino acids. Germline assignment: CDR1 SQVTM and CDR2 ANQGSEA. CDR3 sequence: CSVERGSYNEQFF.

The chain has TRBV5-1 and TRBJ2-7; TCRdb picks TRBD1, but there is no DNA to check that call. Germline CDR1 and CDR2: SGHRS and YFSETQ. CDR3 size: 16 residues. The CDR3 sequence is CASSWKGQGAIYEQYF.

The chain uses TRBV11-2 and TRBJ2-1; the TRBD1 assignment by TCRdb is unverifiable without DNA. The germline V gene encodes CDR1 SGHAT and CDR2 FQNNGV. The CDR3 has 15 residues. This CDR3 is CASSFTGTGYNEQFF.

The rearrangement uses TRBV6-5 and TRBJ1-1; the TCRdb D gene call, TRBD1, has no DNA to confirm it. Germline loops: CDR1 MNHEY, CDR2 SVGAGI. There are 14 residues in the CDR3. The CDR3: CASSYSIDSPAAFF.

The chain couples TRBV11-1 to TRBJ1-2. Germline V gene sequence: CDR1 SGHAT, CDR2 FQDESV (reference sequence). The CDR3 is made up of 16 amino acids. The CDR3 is CASSQYGETGLLGYTF.